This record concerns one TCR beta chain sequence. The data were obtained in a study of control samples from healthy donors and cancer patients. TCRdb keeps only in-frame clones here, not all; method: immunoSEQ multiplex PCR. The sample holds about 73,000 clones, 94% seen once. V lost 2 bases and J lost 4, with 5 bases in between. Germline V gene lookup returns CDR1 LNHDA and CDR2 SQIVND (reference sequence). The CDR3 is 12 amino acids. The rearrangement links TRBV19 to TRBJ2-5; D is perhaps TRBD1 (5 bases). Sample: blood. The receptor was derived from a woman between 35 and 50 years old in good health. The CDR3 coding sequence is TGTGCCAGTAGTATACAGGGAGAGACCCAGTACTTC. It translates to CASSIQGETQYF.